A selection of T cell receptor beta chains follows, all from one sample in a study of T cells after yellow fever vaccination. TCRdb itself ran the 5' RACE reads through MiXCR, one entry per CDR3 protein. The sample lists approximately 350,000 distinct CDR3 sequences; around 10% were seen once. The starting material was PBMCs, obtained on the day of the first yellow fever vaccination. The receptor set was obtained from a man in his late teens or twenties who received the YFV17D yellow fever vaccine. Each CDR3 is given with its conserved first and last residue. A D gene is named only where the DNA matches it firmly. Clone size is stated in some rows and not others, as once, few, many or a class when expanded.

j_gene: TRBJ2-6; len: 17; v_gene: TRBV5-1; d_gene: .; abundance: many; CDR3nt: TGCGCCAGCAGCTTCGCGCAGGGCCCCTCTGGGGCCAACGTCCTGACTTTC; CDR3aa: CASSFAQGPSGANVLTF
j_gene: TRBJ2-3; len: 14; v_gene: TRBV9; d_gene: .; abundance: few; CDR3nt: TGTGCCAGCCAGTCGGCTGTTAGCACAGATACGCAGTATTTT; CDR3aa: CASQSAVSTDTQYF
j_gene: TRBJ2-1; len: 15; v_gene: TRBV20-1; d_gene: TRBD2; abundance: .; CDR3nt: TGCAGTGCTAGTGCCGGGACTAGCGGGTACAATGAGCAGTTCTTC; CDR3aa: CSASAGTSGYNEQFF
j_gene: TRBJ2-2; len: 16; v_gene: TRBV11-2; d_gene: .; abundance: .; CDR3nt: TGTGCCAGCAGCTTAGTAAAGGGTATGAACACCGGGGAGCTGTTTTTT; CDR3aa: CASSLVKGMNTGELFF
j_gene: TRBJ2-7; len: 12; v_gene: TRBV6-2/TRBV6-3; d_gene: .; abundance: many; CDR3nt: TGTGCCAGCAGTAGGATCCTCTACGAGCAGTACTTC; CDR3aa: CASSRILYEQYF
j_gene: TRBJ2-4; len: 12; v_gene: TRBV24-1; d_gene: .; abundance: .; CDR3nt: TGTGCCACCAGTGATTTTGGTGGACAGCAGTACTTC; CDR3aa: CATSDFGGQQYF
j_gene: TRBJ1-4; len: 15; v_gene: TRBV5-1; d_gene: .; abundance: .; CDR3nt: TGCGCCAGCAGCCCTCTGGTAGGGGCAAATGAAAAACTGTTTTTT; CDR3aa: CASSPLVGANEKLFF
j_gene: TRBJ2-3; len: 13; v_gene: TRBV5-1; d_gene: .; abundance: many; CDR3nt: TGCGCCAGCAGCTTGGCCCCGTTAGATACGCAGTATTTT; CDR3aa: CASSLAPLDTQYF
j_gene: TRBJ2-1; len: 15; v_gene: TRBV7-9; d_gene: TRBD2; abundance: many; CDR3nt: TGTGCCAGCAGGCTCGTCCGCGGGGGAAACAATGAGCAGTTCTTC; CDR3aa: CASRLVRGGNNEQFF
j_gene: TRBJ2-7; len: 15; v_gene: TRBV7-9; d_gene: .; abundance: few; CDR3nt: TGTGCCAGCAGCCCCAAGGCCAGGCTTGGTTCCGAGCAGTACTTC; CDR3aa: CASSPKARLGSEQYF
j_gene: TRBJ2-1; len: 16; v_gene: TRBV7-2; d_gene: .; abundance: few; CDR3nt: TGTGCCAGCAGCTTAGGGGGGAGCCTCGGGGTCAATGAGCAGTTCTTC; CDR3aa: CASSLGGSLGVNEQFF
j_gene: TRBJ2-7; len: 13; v_gene: TRBV7-6; d_gene: TRBD1; abundance: few; CDR3nt: TGTGCCAGCAGCTCAGGGGGCGGATACGAGCAGTACTTC; CDR3aa: CASSSGGGYEQYF
j_gene: TRBJ2-3; len: 16; v_gene: TRBV27; d_gene: TRBD2; abundance: .; CDR3nt: TGTGCCAGCAGCTGGGTTGGCGGGGGAGTCACAGATACGCAGTATTTT; CDR3aa: CASSWVGGGVTDTQYF
j_gene: TRBJ2-5; len: 13; v_gene: TRBV30; d_gene: .; abundance: .; CDR3nt: TGTGCCTGGAGTTCGGACGGGGGCGAGACCCAGTACTTC; CDR3aa: CAWSSDGGETQYF
j_gene: TRBJ2-1; len: 15; v_gene: TRBV9; d_gene: .; abundance: .; CDR3nt: TGTGCCAGCAGCGTAGACAGCGGGTGGGACAATGAGCAGTTCTTC; CDR3aa: CASSVDSGWDNEQFF
j_gene: TRBJ2-7; len: 12; v_gene: TRBV6-5; d_gene: .; abundance: few; CDR3nt: TGTGCCAGCAGCCAGGGGTTATCGGAGCAGTACTTC; CDR3aa: CASSQGLSEQYF
j_gene: TRBJ2-3; len: 15; v_gene: TRBV18; d_gene: .; abundance: once; CDR3nt: TGTGCCAGCTCACCACCGGGGGGCAGGGGAGATACGCAGTATTTT; CDR3aa: CASSPPGGRGDTQYF
j_gene: TRBJ2-3; len: 14; v_gene: TRBV20-1; d_gene: TRBD2; abundance: few; CDR3nt: TGCAGTGCCCCGCCTAGCGGGGGCACAGATACGCAGTATTTT; CDR3aa: CSAPPSGGTDTQYF
j_gene: TRBJ2-4; len: 13; v_gene: TRBV7-2; d_gene: .; abundance: few; CDR3nt: TGTGCCAGCAGCGAAGGACAGTTAAACATTCAGTACTTC; CDR3aa: CASSEGQLNIQYF
j_gene: TRBJ2-1; len: 15; v_gene: TRBV5-5; d_gene: TRBD2; abundance: .; CDR3nt: TGTGCCAGCAGCTTTAGCGGGGGGCTAGACAATGAGCAGTTCTTC; CDR3aa: CASSFSGGLDNEQFF
j_gene: TRBJ2-1; len: 13; v_gene: TRBV6-5; d_gene: .; abundance: .; CDR3nt: TGTGCCAGCAGTTACTCTCCGGACTCGGAGCAGTTCTTC; CDR3aa: CASSYSPDSEQFF
j_gene: TRBJ1-5; len: 14; v_gene: TRBV18; d_gene: .; abundance: few; CDR3nt: TGTGCCAGCTCAAGGGACACGAGCAATCAGCCCCAGCATTTT; CDR3aa: CASSRDTSNQPQHF
j_gene: TRBJ2-2; len: 15; v_gene: TRBV5-6; d_gene: .; abundance: .; CDR3nt: TGTGCCAGCTACCTAGGTCCTGAGAACACCGGGGAGCTGTTTTTT; CDR3aa: CASYLGPENTGELFF
j_gene: TRBJ1-5; len: 14; v_gene: TRBV27; d_gene: .; abundance: few; CDR3nt: TGTGCCAGCGGTCCGAGGGACAGCAATCAGCCCCAGCATTTT; CDR3aa: CASGPRDSNQPQHF
j_gene: TRBJ2-5; len: 15; v_gene: TRBV7-9; d_gene: TRBD2; abundance: few; CDR3nt: TGTGCCAGCAGCCCCCGGATAAGCGGGGGTGATACCCAGTACTTC; CDR3aa: CASSPRISGGDTQYF
j_gene: TRBJ2-1; len: 16; v_gene: TRBV5-4; d_gene: TRBD2; abundance: .; CDR3nt: TGTGCCGGAGAAAGGTCGGGGACTAGCGGAAACAATGAGCAGTTCTTC; CDR3aa: CAGERSGTSGNNEQFF
j_gene: TRBJ1-5; len: 18; v_gene: TRBV20-1; d_gene: .; abundance: .; CDR3nt: TGCAGTGCTAGCCGGGCGTTTCAGGGGTATTCTGGCAATCAGCCCCAGCATTTT; CDR3aa: CSASRAFQGYSGNQPQHF
j_gene: TRBJ2-2; len: 16; v_gene: TRBV12-3/TRBV12-4; d_gene: TRBD1; abundance: .; CDR3nt: TGTGCCAGCAGTTCCTTGACAGGGTGGGACACCGGGGAGCTGTTTTTT; CDR3aa: CASSSLTGWDTGELFF
j_gene: TRBJ1-4; len: 15; v_gene: TRBV5-4; d_gene: .; abundance: .; CDR3nt: TGTGCCAGCAGTAAACCCGGGACAAGTAATGAAAAACTGTTTTTT; CDR3aa: CASSKPGTSNEKLFF
j_gene: TRBJ1-1; len: 12; v_gene: TRBV6-2/TRBV6-3; d_gene: .; abundance: .; CDR3nt: TGTGCCAGCAGTTATTGGGCGGCTGAAGCTTTCTTT; CDR3aa: CASSYWAAEAFF
j_gene: TRBJ1-1; len: 13; v_gene: TRBV6-6; d_gene: .; abundance: few; CDR3nt: TGTGCCAGCAGTTACAGGGGGGACGGGGGCGCTTTCTTT; CDR3aa: CASSYRGDGGAFF
j_gene: TRBJ2-3; len: 18; v_gene: TRBV27; d_gene: .; abundance: few; CDR3nt: TGTGCCAGCAGTTTTCCCGCTCCCCCGGGGGAGAGCACAGATACGCAGTATTTT; CDR3aa: CASSFPAPPGESTDTQYF
j_gene: TRBJ1-5; len: 14; v_gene: TRBV12-3/TRBV12-4; d_gene: .; abundance: .; CDR3nt: TGTGCCAGCAGCTATTCCGGGCACAATCAGCCCCAGCATTTT; CDR3aa: CASSYSGHNQPQHF
j_gene: TRBJ2-5; len: 14; v_gene: TRBV6-2/TRBV6-3; d_gene: TRBD2; abundance: .; CDR3nt: TGTGCCAGCAGCTCCTGGACTAGCAGTGAGACCCAGTACTTC; CDR3aa: CASSSWTSSETQYF
j_gene: TRBJ2-1; len: 13; v_gene: TRBV20-1; d_gene: TRBD2; abundance: few; CDR3nt: TGCAGTGCTAGACGGGGGGAATACAATGAGCAGTTCTTC; CDR3aa: CSARRGEYNEQFF
j_gene: TRBJ1-1; len: 15; v_gene: TRBV19; d_gene: .; abundance: many; CDR3nt: TGTGCCAGCAAGTTAAGCGGGACCTTGAACACTGAAGCTTTCTTT; CDR3aa: CASKLSGTLNTEAFF
j_gene: TRBJ1-2; len: 15; v_gene: TRBV7-2; d_gene: TRBD1; abundance: few; CDR3nt: TGTGCCAGCAGTGTTACCGGGACAGGGAACTATGGCTACACCTTC; CDR3aa: CASSVTGTGNYGYTF
j_gene: TRBJ1-1; len: 13; v_gene: TRBV7-8; d_gene: .; abundance: .; CDR3nt: TGTGCCAGCAGCATCGGAAGGAACACTGAAGCTTTCTTT; CDR3aa: CASSIGRNTEAFF
j_gene: TRBJ2-3; len: 15; v_gene: TRBV12-3/TRBV12-4; d_gene: .; abundance: many; CDR3nt: TGTGCCAGCAGTTCGACAGGAGACTTCACAGATACGCAGTATTTT; CDR3aa: CASSSTGDFTDTQYF
j_gene: TRBJ1-6; len: 15; v_gene: TRBV7-2; d_gene: .; abundance: few; CDR3nt: TGTGCCAGCAGCTTACTCCGGGGTGATAATTCACCCCTCCACTTT; CDR3aa: CASSLLRGDNSPLHF
j_gene: TRBJ2-1; len: 12; v_gene: TRBV20-1; d_gene: .; abundance: few; CDR3nt: TGCAGTGGGCGGGCTGCCCTCGGTGAGCAGTTCTTC; CDR3aa: CSGRAALGEQFF
j_gene: TRBJ2-7; len: 16; v_gene: TRBV12-3/TRBV12-4; d_gene: TRBD1; abundance: many; CDR3nt: TGTGCCAGCAGTTGGGGGAGAGGACAGGGGCGGTACGAGCAGTACTTC; CDR3aa: CASSWGRGQGRYEQYF
j_gene: TRBJ1-5; len: 14; v_gene: TRBV7-2; d_gene: .; abundance: few; CDR3nt: TGTGCCAGCAGCTTAGTTCGCGTCGATCAGCCCCAGCATTTT; CDR3aa: CASSLVRVDQPQHF
j_gene: TRBJ2-5; len: 17; v_gene: TRBV5-1; d_gene: .; abundance: few; CDR3nt: TGCGCCAGCAGCTTTCAACACCTTCCATCTCCGTCGGGGTCCCAGTACTTC; CDR3aa: CASSFQHLPSPSGSQYF
j_gene: TRBJ2-3; len: 18; v_gene: TRBV11-1; d_gene: TRBD1; abundance: .; CDR3nt: TGTGCCAGCAGCTTGGGAGGGACAGGGGCTACTAGCACAGATACGCAGTATTTT; CDR3aa: CASSLGGTGATSTDTQYF
j_gene: TRBJ2-5; len: 13; v_gene: TRBV20-1; d_gene: .; abundance: few; CDR3nt: TGCAGTGCCCTCCCCCGGAACCAAGAGACCCAGTACTTC; CDR3aa: CSALPRNQETQYF